This T cell receptor (beta chain) was captured by sequencing in a study of CD8+ T cells in alopecia areata. Findings and caveats of the study: When scalp samples are sequenced, resident alphabeta T cells of normal skin are also captured.

This CDR3 region has 13 residues. Germline V gives CDR1 SGHRS, CDR2 YFSETQ. The V end lost 0 bases, the J end lost 5 bases, and 8 bases lay between the germline ends. The treatment here: oral pan-JAK inhibitor, 5-10 mg twice daily. About this clone: Its antigen is unknown. The identical CDR3 is also encoded by other nucleotide sequences in the sample.

RNA was extracted and reverse transcribed into cDNA as the sequencing template. TCRdb's table, derived via immunoSEQ multiplex PCR, lists solely in-frame clones and lacks some. This sample has fewer than 250,000 clones, with 30% to 40% found just once. Here the sequenced sample was CD4+ T cells sorted from blood, taken at week 34, from a patient treated with tofacitinib. The V call is TRBV5-1, the J call TRBJ2-5; D is unresolved. The sequence was collected from a human donor with alopecia areata. The CDR3 region is CASSLEDLETQYF. The CDR3 DNA follows: TGCGCCAGCAGCTTGGAGGACCTGGAGACCCAGTACTTC.